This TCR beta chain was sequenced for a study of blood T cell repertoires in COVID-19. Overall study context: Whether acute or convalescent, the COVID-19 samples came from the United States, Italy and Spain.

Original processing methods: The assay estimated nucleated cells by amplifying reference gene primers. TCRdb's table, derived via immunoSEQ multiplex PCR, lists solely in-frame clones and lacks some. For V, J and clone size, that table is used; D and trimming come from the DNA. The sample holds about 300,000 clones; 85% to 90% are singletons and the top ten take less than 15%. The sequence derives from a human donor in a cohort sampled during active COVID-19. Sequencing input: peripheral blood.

The CDR3 loop reads CATSGEKGYTF. CDR3 nucleotides: TGTGCCACATCAGGGGAGAAAGGCTACACCTTC. The rearrangement uses TRBV28 and TRBJ1-2; D is possibly TRBD1 (6 bases). Deletions cut 10 bases from V and 8 bases from J, with 14 bases between. The length of the CDR3 is 11 residues. Germline assignment: CDR1 MDHEN and CDR2 SYDVKM.